This record looks at one T cell receptor (beta chain) sequence and its context. What it recognizes is unknown. This record comes from a study of T cell repertoires in cytomegalovirus infection. Across the study: In public TCR beta signatures, there were indications of both CMV infection and matching HLA type.

Whole-study results and caveats: The response measured ex vivo was dominated by TCR beta clonotypes (HLA-C-restricted and CMV-specific).

V lost 0 bases to trimming and J lost 0 bases; unmatched junction nucleotides: 4. CDR1 is DFQATT and CDR2 is SNEGSKA in the germline V gene (reference sequence). The CDR3 sequence is 15 residues long. Via MiXCR, TCRdb re-called the reads, giving one row per CDR3 protein. The table has about 900,000 distinct CDR3 sequences, 25% to 40% seen once; the top ten hold under 15%. The sequences come from cultured CD8+ T cells from PBMCs, collected from culture after CMV antigen stimulation. The receptor was isolated from a human donor in good health (CMV status not recorded). Some clones in this sample may be carry-over from other donors' samples. The gene calls are TRBV20-1 and TRBJ2-7; 8 bases fit TRBD2. CDR3 residues: CSARDRGGDSYEQYF. The CDR3 DNA reads as TGCAGTGCTAGAGATCGGGGGGGAGACTCCTACGAGCAGTACTTC.